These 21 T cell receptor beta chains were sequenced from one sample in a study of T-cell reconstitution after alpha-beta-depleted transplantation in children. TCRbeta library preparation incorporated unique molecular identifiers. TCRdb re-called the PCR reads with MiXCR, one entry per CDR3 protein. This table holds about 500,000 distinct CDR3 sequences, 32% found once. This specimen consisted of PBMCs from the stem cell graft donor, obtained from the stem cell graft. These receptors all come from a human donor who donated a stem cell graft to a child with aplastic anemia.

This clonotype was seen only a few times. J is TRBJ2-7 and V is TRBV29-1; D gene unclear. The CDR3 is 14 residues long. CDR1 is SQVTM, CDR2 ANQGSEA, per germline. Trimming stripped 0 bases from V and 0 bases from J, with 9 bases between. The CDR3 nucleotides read TGCAGCGTTGAAGATCCTGCTAGCTCCTACGAGCAGTACTTC. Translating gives CSVEDPASSYEQYF.

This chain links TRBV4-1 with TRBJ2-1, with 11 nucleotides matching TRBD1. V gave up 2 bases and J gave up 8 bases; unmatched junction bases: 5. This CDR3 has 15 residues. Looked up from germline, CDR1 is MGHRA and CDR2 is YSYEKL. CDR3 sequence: CASSQPGQGVYEQFF. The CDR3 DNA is TGCGCCAGCAGCCAACCGGGACAGGGGGTGTATGAGCAGTTCTTC.

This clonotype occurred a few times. CDR3 coding DNA: TGTGCCAGCAGCATCCCAGCCAGGGTTTTCGACTATGGCTACACCTTC. It specifies CASSIPARVFDYGYTF. The rearrangement uses TRBV21-1 and TRBJ1-2; the table's TRBD1 call for D was not verified on the DNA. TRBV21-1 has pseudogene status. This CDR3 is 16 amino acids long.

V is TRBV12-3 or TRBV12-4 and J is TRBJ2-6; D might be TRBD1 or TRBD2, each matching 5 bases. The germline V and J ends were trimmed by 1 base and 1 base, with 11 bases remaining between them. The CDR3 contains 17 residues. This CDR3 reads CASSLGGRISGANVLTF. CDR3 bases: TGTGCCAGCAGTTTAGGGGGACGAATTTCTGGGGCCAACGTCCTGACTTTC.

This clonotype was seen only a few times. The CDR3 DNA sequence: TGTGCCAGCAGTGCAACAGGGGGCAATCAGCCCCAGCATTTT. It specifies CASSATGGNQPQHF. This rearrangement joins TRBV6-1 to TRBJ1-5; 7 nucleotides agree with TRBD1. The CDR3 runs 14 residues. From germline, CDR1 is MNHNS and CDR2 SASEGT. Trimming removed 4 bases from V and 2 bases from J; junction bases left unmatched: 2.

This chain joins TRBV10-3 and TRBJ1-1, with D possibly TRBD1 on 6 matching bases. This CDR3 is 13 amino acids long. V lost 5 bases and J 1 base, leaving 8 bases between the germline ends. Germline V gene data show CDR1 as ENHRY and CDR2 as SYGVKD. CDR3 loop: CAISSGQNTEAFF. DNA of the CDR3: TGTGCCATCAGTTCGGGACAGAACACTGAAGCTTTCTTT.

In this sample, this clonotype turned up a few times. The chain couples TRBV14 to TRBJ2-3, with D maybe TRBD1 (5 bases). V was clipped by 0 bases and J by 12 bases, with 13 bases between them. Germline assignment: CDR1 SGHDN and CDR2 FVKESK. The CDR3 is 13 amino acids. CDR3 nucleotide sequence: TGTGCCAGCAGCCAAGATTTTAGGACACACCAGTATTTT. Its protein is CASSQDFRTHQYF.

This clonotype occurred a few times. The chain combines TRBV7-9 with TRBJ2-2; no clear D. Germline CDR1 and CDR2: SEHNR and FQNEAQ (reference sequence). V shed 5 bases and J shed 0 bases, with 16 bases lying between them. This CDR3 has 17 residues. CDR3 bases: TGTGCCAGCAGCCCACCCCCGGGTTCAGCGAACACCGGGGAGCTGTTTTTT. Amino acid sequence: CASSPPPGSANTGELFF.

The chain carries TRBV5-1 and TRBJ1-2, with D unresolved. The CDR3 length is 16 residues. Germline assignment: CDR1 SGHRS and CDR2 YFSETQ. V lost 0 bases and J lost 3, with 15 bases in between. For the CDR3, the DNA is TGCGCCAGCAGCTTGGCCTTTCAGCTCCCGCACTATGGCTACACCTTC. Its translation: CASSLAFQLPHYGYTF.

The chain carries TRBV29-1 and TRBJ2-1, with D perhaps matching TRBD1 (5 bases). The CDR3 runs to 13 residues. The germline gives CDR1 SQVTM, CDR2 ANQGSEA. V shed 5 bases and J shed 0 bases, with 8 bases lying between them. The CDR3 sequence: CSVCGASYNEQFF. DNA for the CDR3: TGCAGCGTTTGTGGGGCCTCCTACAATGAGCAGTTCTTC.

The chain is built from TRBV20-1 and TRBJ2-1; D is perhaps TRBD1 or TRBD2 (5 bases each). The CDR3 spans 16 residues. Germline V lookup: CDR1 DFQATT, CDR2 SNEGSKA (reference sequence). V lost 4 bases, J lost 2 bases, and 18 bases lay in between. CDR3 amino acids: CSATPWDPQTYNEQFF. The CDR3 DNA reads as TGCAGTGCTACGCCCTGGGACCCCCAAACCTACAATGAGCAGTTCTTC.

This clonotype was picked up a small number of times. As DNA, the CDR3 is TGCAGTGCTCTCACAGGGAATGGGGCAGATACGCAGTATTTT. Translated: CSALTGNGADTQYF. The chain has TRBV20-1 and TRBJ2-3; D is perhaps TRBD1 (6 bases). This CDR3 is 14 amino acids long. V was shortened by 5 bases and J by 4 bases, with 16 bases between the two germline ends. Germline V gene data show CDR1 as DFQATT and CDR2 as SNEGSKA (reference sequence).

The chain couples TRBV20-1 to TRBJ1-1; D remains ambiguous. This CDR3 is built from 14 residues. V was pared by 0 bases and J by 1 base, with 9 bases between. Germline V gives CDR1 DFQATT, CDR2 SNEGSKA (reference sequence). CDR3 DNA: TGCAGTGCTAGAGATCCTAGGCGGAACACTGAAGCTTTCTTT. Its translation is CSARDPRRNTEAFF.

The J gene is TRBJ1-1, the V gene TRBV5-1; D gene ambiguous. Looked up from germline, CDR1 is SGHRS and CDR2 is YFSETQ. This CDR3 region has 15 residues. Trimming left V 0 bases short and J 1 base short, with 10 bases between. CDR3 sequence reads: CASSLGAMANTEAFF. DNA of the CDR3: TGCGCCAGCAGCTTGGGGGCCATGGCGAACACTGAAGCTTTCTTT.

CDR3 in amino acids: CASSLAGRATEQYF. CDR3 coding DNA: TGCGCCAGCAGCTTGGCCGGGAGGGCGACCGAGCAGTACTTC. V and J are TRBV5-1 and TRBJ2-7, with 8 bases aligning to TRBD2. The germline V gene has CDR1 SGHRS and CDR2 YFSETQ. Trimming cost V 0 bases and J 6 bases; bases outside gene matches: 5. The CDR3 runs 14 residues.

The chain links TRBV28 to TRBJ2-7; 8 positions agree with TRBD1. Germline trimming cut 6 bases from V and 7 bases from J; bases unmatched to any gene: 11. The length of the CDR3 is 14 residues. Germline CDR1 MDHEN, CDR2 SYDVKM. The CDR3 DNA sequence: TGTGCCAGCAGACAGGACAGGGACCATCGGGAGCAGTACTTC. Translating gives CASRQDRDHREQYF.

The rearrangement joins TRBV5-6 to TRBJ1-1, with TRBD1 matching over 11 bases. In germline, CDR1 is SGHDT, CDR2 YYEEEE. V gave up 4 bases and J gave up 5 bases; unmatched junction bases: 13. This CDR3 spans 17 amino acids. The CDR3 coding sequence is TGTGCCAGCAGCGGTCCCCGGACAGGGGGCCTTGGGACTGAAGCTTTCTTT. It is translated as CASSGPRTGGLGTEAFF.

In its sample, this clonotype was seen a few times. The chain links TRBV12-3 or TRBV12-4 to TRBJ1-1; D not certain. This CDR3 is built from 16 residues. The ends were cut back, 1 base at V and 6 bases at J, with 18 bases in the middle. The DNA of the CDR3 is TGTGCCAGCAGTTTAGGGCGTTGGGGTAAGGCTCCTGAAGCTTTCTTT. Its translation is CASSLGRWGKAPEAFF.

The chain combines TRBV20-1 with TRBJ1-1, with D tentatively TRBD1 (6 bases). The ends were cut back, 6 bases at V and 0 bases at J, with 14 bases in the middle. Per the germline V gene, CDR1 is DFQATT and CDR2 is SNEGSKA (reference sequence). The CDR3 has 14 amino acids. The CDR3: CSADGDRLNTEAFF. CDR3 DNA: TGCAGTGCAGACGGAGACAGGCTGAACACTGAAGCTTTCTTT.

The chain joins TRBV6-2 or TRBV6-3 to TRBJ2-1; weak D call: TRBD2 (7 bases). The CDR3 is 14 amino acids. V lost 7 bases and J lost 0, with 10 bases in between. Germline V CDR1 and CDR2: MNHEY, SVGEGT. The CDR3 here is CASNGGPSYNEQFF. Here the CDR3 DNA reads TGTGCCAGCAACGGGGGGCCCTCCTACAATGAGCAGTTCTTC.

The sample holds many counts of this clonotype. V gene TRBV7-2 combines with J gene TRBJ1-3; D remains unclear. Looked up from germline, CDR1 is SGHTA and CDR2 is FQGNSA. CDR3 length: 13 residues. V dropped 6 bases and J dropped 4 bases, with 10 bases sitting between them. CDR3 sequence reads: CASSLVPGNTIYF. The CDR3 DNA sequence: TGTGCCAGCAGTTTGGTTCCCGGAAACACCATATATTTT.